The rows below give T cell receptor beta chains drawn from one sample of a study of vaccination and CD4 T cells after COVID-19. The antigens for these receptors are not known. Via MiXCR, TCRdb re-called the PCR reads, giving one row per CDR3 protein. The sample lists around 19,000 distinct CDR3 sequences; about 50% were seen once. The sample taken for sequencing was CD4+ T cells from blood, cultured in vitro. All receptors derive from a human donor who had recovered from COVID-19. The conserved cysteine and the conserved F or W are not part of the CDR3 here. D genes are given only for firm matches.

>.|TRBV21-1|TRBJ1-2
ASSKAKGGQTLNYGYT
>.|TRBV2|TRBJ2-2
ASSDRQVVNTGELF
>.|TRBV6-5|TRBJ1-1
ASSYSIGGAGDTEAF
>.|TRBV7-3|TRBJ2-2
ASSSRQGGTGELF
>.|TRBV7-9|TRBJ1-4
ASSPSAATNEKLF
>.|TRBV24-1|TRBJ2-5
ATSDGGQIETQY
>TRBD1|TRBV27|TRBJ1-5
ASSPDRGLDQPQH
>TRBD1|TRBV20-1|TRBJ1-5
SAKDRGGLSNQPQH
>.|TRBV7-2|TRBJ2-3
ASSLVRRTDTQY
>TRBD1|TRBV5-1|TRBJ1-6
ASSAVGTVGSPLH
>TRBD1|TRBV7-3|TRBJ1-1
ASSSLGQGAQRI
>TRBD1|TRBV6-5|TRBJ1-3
ASSSPDRGPNTIY
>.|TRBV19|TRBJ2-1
ASSMQYNEQF
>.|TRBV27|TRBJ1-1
ASSSGLLAPNTEAF
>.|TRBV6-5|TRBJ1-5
ASSSGVFSQPQH
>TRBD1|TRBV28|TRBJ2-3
ASRSPTGDGRTDTQY
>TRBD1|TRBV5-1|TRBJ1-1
ASSIGQGRTEAF
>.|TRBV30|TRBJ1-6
AWSGRGHSPLH
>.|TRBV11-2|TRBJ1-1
ASSLVEETEAF
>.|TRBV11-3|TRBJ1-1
ASSLGEWYTEAF
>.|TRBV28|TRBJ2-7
ASSLPRREITYEQY
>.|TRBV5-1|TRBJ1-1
ASSLLQGNTEAF
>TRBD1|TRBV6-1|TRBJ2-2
ASSKPRQGGAGELF
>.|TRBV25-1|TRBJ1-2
ASSLVDPTQGGYT
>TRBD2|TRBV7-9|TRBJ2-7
ASSLGGHGGEQY
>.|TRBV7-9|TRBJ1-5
ASSPGGLSGQPQH
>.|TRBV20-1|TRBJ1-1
SARRGNTEAF
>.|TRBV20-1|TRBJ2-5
SAREGTLKGETQY
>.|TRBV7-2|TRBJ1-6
ASSLGPNSPLH
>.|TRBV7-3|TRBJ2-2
ASSSQGDTGELF
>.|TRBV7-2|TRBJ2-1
ASSSKSRAWINEQF
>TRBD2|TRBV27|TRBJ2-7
ASSIRGGTLSYEQY